The sequence of this TCR beta chain was determined in a study of cytomegalovirus exposure and HLA in healthy donors. This CDR3 has 16 amino acids. Germline CDR1 and CDR2: MGHRA and YSYEKL. V gave up 1 base and J gave up 5 bases, with 15 bases separating them. Data came from immunoSEQ multiplex PCR; TCRdb stores just in-frame clones and leaves some out. The sample holds around 170,000 clones; 70% to 90% are singletons and the top ten take 2.5% to 3.5%. The TCR originated in a man aged 18 to 35 in good health and CMV-seronegative. This chain links TRBV4-1 with TRBJ2-1; D unclear. Sequences were obtained from PBMCs. The CDR3 protein is CASSQGPRRPDNEQFF. The CDR3 region has the DNA TGCGCCAGCAGCCAAGGCCCACGGAGACCAGACAATGAGCAGTTCTTC.